This TCR beta chain was sequenced for a study of tumor-infiltrating lymphocytes in primary liver carcinoma (dated by TCRdb to between 2016 and 2019). Background on the whole study: Of the five patients, three men and two women aged 30 to 69 years, four had hepatocellular carcinoma and one had combined HCC and intrahepatic cholangiocarcinoma. The tumors of the five patients were staged as T1-T3 N0M0, with maximum diameters ranging from roughly 4 to 10 cm. Each sample produced roughly 3.65 to 7.13 million productive TCRbeta reads, and read depth showed no significant difference between tissue types. The study combined TCRbeta repertoire sequencing, expression microarrays and whole-exome sequencing across five regions of each liver tumor, with adjacent normal tissue and blood. A total of about 35 specimens from 5 patients, comprising about 25 tumor regions, 5 adjacent noncancerous liver tissues and 5 peripheral blood samples, were covered by TCRbeta repertoire sequencing. Repertoires from technical replicates were highly reproducible, with mean shared-clone rates approximately 0.92 and correlation coefficients above 0.98.

Total RNA and DNA were co-extracted without cell sorting from around 20-30 mg of bulk tissue using the AllPrep DNA/RNA mini kit. About 5 patients with histopathologically diagnosed primary liver carcinoma underwent surgical resection in China between 2015 and March 2016. Patients had chronic HBV infection and were treatment-naive at sampling. Pieces of fresh tumor and adjacent tissue were cut in half, with one half kept in RNAlater at -80 degrees C and the other half sent for histology. Measured from the cysteine to the phenylalanine, the CDR3 is 14 residues long. Only CDR3 DNA is held: 42 bases, read in frame from base 1. Reading the germline V gene gives CDR1 ENHRY and CDR2 SYGVKD. V is reduced by 3 bases and J by 4 bases, leaving a spacing of 12 bases between them. The table lists this clonotype with many counts. Its antigen specificity is not known. No much larger clone is present one base from it, and per-base qualities are unavailable.

The research as a whole found: Because only the TCR beta chain was sequenced and unpaired alpha chains were not captured, true repertoire diversity is likely underestimated. Repertoire overlap was found to be higher between tumor regions (mean approximately 35%) than between tumor-adjacent (about 17%) or tumor-blood (14%) pairs, consistent with antigen-driven expansion. Only five patients were included in the study, and the authors note that the findings should be validated in a larger study. Since the samples were bulk and unsorted, there was no way to compare CD4+ and CD8+ T cell repertoires. The top 250 clones made up a significantly larger repertoire fraction in tumors than in blood (p = 0.039).

Using a constant-region primer and ProtoScript II reverse transcriptase, TCRbeta-specific cDNA was reverse-transcribed from 400 to 550 ng total RNA. Three nested multiplex PCR rounds, following a slightly modified ARM-PCR procedure, were used to build the TCRbeta libraries. Each of the first two PCR rounds ran for about 10 cycles and used multiplex TRBV1-TRBV30 forward primers together with a Cbeta reverse primer. Sample barcodes and Illumina adapters were added in a final 25-cycle PCR with Deep VentR polymerase. Amplicons of 200-500 bp were gel-purified with a QIAquick gel extraction kit before sequencing. An Illumina HiSeq 2500 was used to sequence the TCRbeta amplicons with 250-bp paired-end reads. Processing in the source paper ran as follows. Quality trimming of reads was performed with Trimmomatic v0.33, and paired reads were merged with FLASH v1.2.11 so that full CDR3 sequences could be recovered. V, D and J germline segments were assigned to the rearranged TCRbeta sequences using MiGEC v1.2.1b. Clonotype statistics and Shannon-Wiener diversity indices were computed with VDJtools v1.0.0. To reduce sampling bias, subsequent analyses other than the diversity analysis used only the 250 most abundant clonotypes in each sample. Using fastp at Q25 and MiXCR, TCRdb reprocessed the public reads and kept productive beta chains. Under each unique CDR3 protein, matching rows form one entry showing the most common genes and DNA. These V and J calls rely on TCRdb rather than the paper's analysis. For this sample there are approximately 92,000 distinct CDR3 sequences; less than 75% appear just once. The top ten hold around 25% of the sample.

The sequenced sample was tumor-adjacent normal liver tissue. The chain employs TRBV10-3 and TRBJ2-5; D gene: possibly TRBD1, on 5 matching bases. The clonotype originates from a man between 35 and 55 years old with primary liver carcinoma and hepatitis B virus infection. The CDR3 corresponds to CAISERGARETQYF. The DNA reads as follows: TGTGCCATCAGTGAACGTGGGGCCAGAGAGACCCAGTACTTC.